Listed here are 18 T cell receptor beta chains from one sample, sequenced in a study of technical replicates of blood from a few donors. Assay used: immunoSEQ multiplex PCR; TCRdb lists only in-frame clones, some missing. The sample has around 100,000 clones, less than 95% seen once. The sequenced sample was T cells isolated from PBMCs. These receptors all come from a human donor in good health.

This chain links TRBV7-2 with TRBJ1-6, with 7 nucleotides matching TRBD1. J was trimmed by 1 base and V by 1 base; bases with no gene match: 10. The CDR3 contains 19 residues. Germline assignment: CDR1 SGHTA and CDR2 FQGNSA. Here the CDR3 reads CASSLVPGQRTSYNSPLHF. DNA of the CDR3: TGTGCCAGCAGCTTAGTTCCGGGACAGCGGACTTCCTATAATTCACCCCTCCACTTT.

V usage is TRBV7-9 and J usage is TRBJ2-7, with D tentatively TRBD1 (6 bases). The V gene lost 3 bases and the J gene lost 2 bases, with 8 bases spanning the gap. This CDR3 has 13 amino acids. Germline V gives CDR1 SEHNR, CDR2 FQNEAQ (reference sequence). CDR3 DNA sequence: TGTGCCAGCAGCTTCGGGACAACCTACGAGCAGTACTTC. The encoded protein is CASSFGTTYEQYF.

The chain carries TRBV27 and TRBJ1-1; TRBD1 matches 7 bases. There are 13 residues in the CDR3. V trimming: 6 bases; J trimming: 1 base; junction bases outside the gene matches: 2. Germline V gene lookup returns CDR1 MNHEY and CDR2 SMNVEV (reference sequence). CDR3 residues: CASSSGGNTEAFF. The CDR3 nucleotides are TGTGCCAGCAGCTCAGGGGGGAACACTGAAGCTTTCTTT.

This chain links TRBV27 with TRBJ2-6, with D hard to call. Trimming pared 2 bases from V and 0 bases from J, leaving 5 bases between. There are 15 residues in the CDR3. The germline V gene has CDR1 MNHEY and CDR2 SMNVEV (reference sequence). CDR3 sequence: CASSLAGSGANVLTF. CDR3 nucleotides: TGTGCCAGCAGTTTAGCAGGCTCTGGGGCCAACGTCCTGACTTTC. The full variable domain, rest sourced from reference TRBV27 and TRBJ2-6, is EAQVTQNPRYLITVTGKKLTVTCSQNMNHEYMSWYRQDPGLGLRQIYYSMNVEVTDKGDVPEGYKVSRKEKRNFPLILESPSPNQTSLYFCASSLAGSGANVLTFGAGSRLTVL.

The chain recombines TRBV19 with TRBJ2-7; 11 positions agree with TRBD2. J gave up 3 bases and V 6 bases, and 4 bases lay outside the gene matches. The CDR3 has 14 amino acids. CDR1 LNHDA and CDR2 SQIVND come from the germline V gene (reference sequence). CDR3 nucleotides: TGTGCCAGTAGCTGGGGGACTAGCGGCTACGAGCAGTACTTC. This sequence encodes CASSWGTSGYEQYF.

This chain uses TRBV6-5 with TRBJ1-5, with D possibly TRBD1 on 5 matching bases. V lost 2 bases to trimming and J lost 7 bases, with 12 bases between them. This CDR3 region has 14 residues. Per the germline V gene, CDR1 is MNHEY and CDR2 is SVGAGI. Here the CDR3 DNA reads TGTGCCAGCAGTTACGGTGGGGGGAGCCAGCCCCAGCATTTT. Translated, it gives CASSYGGGSQPQHF.

The chain combines TRBV27 with TRBJ1-2, with a tentative D call TRBD1 (6 bases). Between the trimmed V and J ends, which lost 5 bases and 8 bases, there was a span of 21 bases. The CDR3 has 15 amino acids. Looked up from germline, CDR1 is MNHEY and CDR2 is SMNVEV (reference sequence). The CDR3, as DNA: TGTGCCAGCAGTGCCCGGGACACCCTCCCCCAAGGCTACACCTTC. Amino acid sequence: CASSARDTLPQGYTF.

The chain uses TRBV19 and TRBJ2-1; 9 bases line up with TRBD1. The V and J ends lost 4 bases and 5 bases, in that order; junction bases with no gene match: 3. The germline CDR1 and CDR2 sequences are LNHDA and SQIVND (reference sequence). The length of the CDR3 is 14 residues. In DNA, the CDR3 is TGTGCCAGTAGTAAGGGACAGGGTAACAATGAGCAGTTCTTC. It translates to CASSKGQGNNEQFF. The whole variable domain, remainder taken from reference TRBV19 and TRBJ2-1, is DGGITQSPKYLFRKEGQNVTLSCEQNLNHDAMYWYRQDPGQGLRLIYYSQIVNDFQKGDIAEGYSVSREKKESFPLTVTSAQKNPTAFYLCASSKGQGNNEQFFGPGTRLTVL.

This chain links TRBV7-6 with TRBJ2-1; 10 bases are a match to TRBD2. The germline V gene has CDR1 SGHVS and CDR2 FNYEAQ. The ends lost 3 bases at V and 5 bases at J; junction bases unmatched: 10. This CDR3 comprises 17 residues. DNA for the CDR3: TGTGCCAGCAGCTTCGTCGTGCTAGCGGGAGTTGACAATGAGCAGTTCTTC. Its protein is CASSFVVLAGVDNEQFF. The variable domain in full, with the rest retrieved from reference TRBV7-6 and TRBJ2-1, is GAGVSQSPRYKVTKRGQDVALRCDPISGHVSLYWYRQALGQGPEFLTYFNYEAQQDKSGLPNDRFSAERPEGSISTLTIQRTEQRDSAMYRCASSFVVLAGVDNEQFFGPGTRLTVL.

This chain joins TRBV9 and TRBJ2-1, with 7 positions matching TRBD2. Germline V gene sequence: CDR1 SGDLS, CDR2 YYNGEE. The ends lost 4 bases at V and 9 bases at J; junction bases unmatched: 13. The CDR3 spans 15 residues. CDR3 nucleotides: TGTGCCAGCAGCCCCCCAAGGAGCGGGGAAGGTGAGCAGTTCTTC. Translating it yields CASSPPRSGEGEQFF.

The J gene is TRBJ2-7, the V gene TRBV30, with 7 bases matching TRBD1. CDR3 length: 15 residues. Trimming removed 5 bases from V and 1 base from J; junction bases left unmatched: 11. In germline, CDR1 is GTSNPN, CDR2 SVGIG (reference sequence). In nucleotides, the CDR3 is TGTGCCTGGGGGTTTACCGGGACAGCATCCTACGAGCAGTACTTC. Translated: CAWGFTGTASYEQYF.

The chain uses TRBV19 and TRBJ1-1; 8 bases are a match to TRBD1. CDR3 length: 16 residues. The germline gives CDR1 LNHDA, CDR2 SQIVND (reference sequence). Trimming cost V 3 bases and J 5 bases; bases outside gene matches: 11. The CDR3 sequence: CASSIRSDRARTEAFF. The CDR3 DNA reads TGTGCCAGTAGTATCCGGTCGGACAGGGCCCGGACTGAAGCTTTCTTT.

This clone was seen more than once but under ten times. The chain links TRBV10-2 to TRBJ2-1, with D unclear. The V and J ends lost 4 bases and 6 bases respectively, with 16 bases between them. The CDR3 is 15 residues long. The germline V gene encodes CDR1 WSHSY and CDR2 SAAADI. The DNA for the CDR3 is TGCGCCAGCAGTGGAGTACCGTACCAATCCAATGAGCAGTTCTTC. As protein: CASSGVPYQSNEQFF.

The chain combines TRBV19 with TRBJ1-2, with unresolved D. This CDR3 is built from 14 residues. V dropped 1 base and J dropped 2 bases, with 8 bases sitting between them. The germline V gene encodes CDR1 LNHDA and CDR2 SQIVND (reference sequence). The CDR3 nucleotides read TGTGCCAGTAGTATAGTTTCAGCGAACTATGGCTACACCTTC. Protein: CASSIVSANYGYTF. Looking up the rest from reference TRBV19 and TRBJ1-2 gives the full variable domain: DGGITQSPKYLFRKEGQNVTLSCEQNLNHDAMYWYRQDPGQGLRLIYYSQIVNDFQKGDIAEGYSVSREKKESFPLTVTSAQKNPTAFYLCASSIVSANYGYTFGSGTRLTVV.

The chain joins TRBV9 to TRBJ2-2; 7 positions agree with TRBD2. Germline V gives CDR1 SGDLS, CDR2 YYNGEE. The CDR3 has 17 residues. Trimming removed 0 bases from V and 5 bases from J; junction bases left unmatched: 10. CDR3 nucleotide sequence: TGTGCCAGCAGCGTAGGGCTAGCGGTTATGGAGACCGGGGAGCTGTTTTTT. It specifies CASSVGLAVMETGELFF.

V is TRBV2 and J is TRBJ2-2; possibly TRBD2 for D (5 bases). V was shortened by 0 bases and J by 9 bases, with 17 bases between the two germline ends. CDR1 and CDR2 (germline): SNHLY, FYNNEI. This CDR3 is 16 amino acids long. CDR3 protein: CASSEAFHIGERELFF. The CDR3 DNA is TGTGCCAGCAGTGAAGCCTTTCATATCGGGGAGCGGGAGCTGTTTTTT.

The chain combines TRBV7-8 with TRBJ2-7, with D unclear. Germline assignment: CDR1 SGHVS and CDR2 FQNEAQ. The CDR3 has 14 amino acids. The germline V and J ends were trimmed by 2 bases and 3 bases, with 11 bases remaining between them. The CDR3 loop reads CASSLLDGYYEQYF. CDR3 DNA sequence: TGTGCCAGCAGCTTACTAGACGGGTACTACGAGCAGTACTTC.

The J gene is TRBJ1-5, the V gene TRBV30; TRBD1 matches at 7 bases. There are 14 residues in the CDR3. The V and J ends lost 3 bases and 5 bases, in that order; junction bases with no gene match: 7. Per germline, CDR1 GTSNPN and CDR2 SVGIG (reference sequence). As DNA, the CDR3 is TGTGCCTGGAGGGGGGCAGGGGGTCATCAGCCCCAGCATTTT. It yields the protein CAWRGAGGHQPQHF.